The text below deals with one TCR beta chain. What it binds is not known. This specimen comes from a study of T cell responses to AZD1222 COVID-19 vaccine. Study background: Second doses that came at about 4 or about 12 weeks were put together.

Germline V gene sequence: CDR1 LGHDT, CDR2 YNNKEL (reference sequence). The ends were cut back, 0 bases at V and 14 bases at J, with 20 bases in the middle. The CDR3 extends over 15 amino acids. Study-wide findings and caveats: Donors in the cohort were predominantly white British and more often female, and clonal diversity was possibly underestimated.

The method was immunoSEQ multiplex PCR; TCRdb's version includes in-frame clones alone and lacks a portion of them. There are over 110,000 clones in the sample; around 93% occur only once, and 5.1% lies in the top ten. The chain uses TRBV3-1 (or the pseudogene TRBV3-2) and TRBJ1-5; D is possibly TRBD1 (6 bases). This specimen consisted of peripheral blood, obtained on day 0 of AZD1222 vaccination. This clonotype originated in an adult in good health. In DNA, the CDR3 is TGTGCCAGCAGCCAAGAAAGCAGTGCGGGACACCTCAAGCATTTT. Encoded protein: CASSQESSAGHLKHF.